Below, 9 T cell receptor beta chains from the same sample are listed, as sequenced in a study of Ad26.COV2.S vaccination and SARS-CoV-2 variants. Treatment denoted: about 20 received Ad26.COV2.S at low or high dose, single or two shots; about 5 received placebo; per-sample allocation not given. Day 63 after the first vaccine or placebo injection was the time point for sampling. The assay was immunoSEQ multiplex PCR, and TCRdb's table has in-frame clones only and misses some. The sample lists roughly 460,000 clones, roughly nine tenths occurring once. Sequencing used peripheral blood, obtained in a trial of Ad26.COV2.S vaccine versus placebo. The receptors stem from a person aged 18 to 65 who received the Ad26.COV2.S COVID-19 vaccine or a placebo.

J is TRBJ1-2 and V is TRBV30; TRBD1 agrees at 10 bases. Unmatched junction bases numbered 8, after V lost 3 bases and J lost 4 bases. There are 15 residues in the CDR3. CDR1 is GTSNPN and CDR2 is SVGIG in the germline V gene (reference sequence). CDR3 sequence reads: CAWRERTGGFYGYTF. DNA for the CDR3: TGTGCCTGGAGGGAACGGACAGGGGGGTTCTATGGCTACACCTTC.

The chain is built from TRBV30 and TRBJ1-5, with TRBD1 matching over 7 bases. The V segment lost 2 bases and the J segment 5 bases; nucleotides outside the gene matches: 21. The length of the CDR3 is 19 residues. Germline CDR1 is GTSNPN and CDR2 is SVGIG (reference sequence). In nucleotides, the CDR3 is TGTGCCTGGAGTTCACATACAGGGGAAAGGCGGGTAGGGGATCAGCCCCAGCATTTT. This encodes CAWSSHTGERRVGDQPQHF.

DNA of the CDR3: TGTGCCAGCTCACCCGGACTTGAAGCTTTCTTT. Its translation: CASSPGLEAFF. The V gene is TRBV18, the J gene TRBJ1-1; D is ambiguous. The V end lost 3 bases, the J end lost 7 bases, and 6 bases lay between the germline ends. Germline assignment: CDR1 KGHSH and CDR2 LQKENI. This CDR3 has 11 residues.

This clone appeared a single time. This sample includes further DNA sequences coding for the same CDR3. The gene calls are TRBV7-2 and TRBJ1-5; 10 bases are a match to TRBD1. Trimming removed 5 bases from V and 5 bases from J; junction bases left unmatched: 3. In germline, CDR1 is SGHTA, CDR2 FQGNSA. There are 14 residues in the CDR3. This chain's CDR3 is CASSLGTGDQPQHF. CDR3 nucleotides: TGTGCCAGCAGCCTCGGGACAGGGGATCAGCCCCAGCATTTT.

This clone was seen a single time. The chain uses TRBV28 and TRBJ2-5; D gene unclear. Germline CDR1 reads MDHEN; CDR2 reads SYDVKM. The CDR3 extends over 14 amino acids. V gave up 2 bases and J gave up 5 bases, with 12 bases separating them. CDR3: CASSLGPEAETQYF. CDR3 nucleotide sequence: TGTGCCAGCAGTTTAGGTCCAGAAGCGGAGACCCAGTACTTC.

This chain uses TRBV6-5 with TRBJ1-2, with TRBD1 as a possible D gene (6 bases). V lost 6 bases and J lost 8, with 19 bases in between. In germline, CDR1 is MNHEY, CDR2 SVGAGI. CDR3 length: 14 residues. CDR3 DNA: TGTGCCAGCAGCGCAATGGGGGGCGGTATGGGCTACACCTTC. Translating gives CASSAMGGGMGYTF.

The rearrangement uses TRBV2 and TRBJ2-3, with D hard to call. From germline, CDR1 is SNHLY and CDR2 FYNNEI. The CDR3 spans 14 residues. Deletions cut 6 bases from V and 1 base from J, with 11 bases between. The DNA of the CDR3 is TGTGCCAGCAGGCTAACGGACGGCACAGATACGCAGTATTTT. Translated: CASRLTDGTDTQYF.

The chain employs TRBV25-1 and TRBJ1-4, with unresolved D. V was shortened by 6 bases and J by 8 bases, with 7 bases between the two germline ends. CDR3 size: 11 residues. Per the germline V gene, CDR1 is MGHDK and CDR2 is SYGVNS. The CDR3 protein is CASRVNEKLFF. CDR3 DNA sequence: TGTGCCAGCAGGGTGAACGAAAAACTGTTTTTT.

The CDR3 DNA is TGTGCCAGCAGCCTACGGCCTTTAGGCACAGATACGCAGTATTTT. As protein: CASSLRPLGTDTQYF. The gene calls are TRBV7-2 and TRBJ2-3; D remains ambiguous. The V gene lost 5 bases and the J gene lost 1 base, with 13 bases spanning the gap. This CDR3 has 15 amino acids. The germline CDR1 and CDR2 sequences are SGHTA and FQGNSA.